These 32 T cell receptor beta chains were sequenced from one sample in a study of response to subunit inactivated influenza vaccine. TCRdb re-analysed the RT-PCR reads in MiXCR, keeping a single row per CDR3 protein. In the table there are about 190,000 distinct CDR3 sequences, 13% to 15% of which are singletons. The source material was CD8+ T cells sorted from PBMCs, sampled around 5 days after vaccination. All receptors derive from a man in his fifties who received an inactivated influenza vaccine.

The sample holds many counts of this clonotype. The chain uses TRBV12-3 or TRBV12-4 and TRBJ2-3, with D hard to call. V lost 8 bases to trimming and J lost 4 bases, with 4 bases between them. This CDR3 comprises 10 residues. The CDR3 DNA reads as TGTGCCAGCTCAGCAGATACGCAGTATTTT. Its translation is CASSADTQYF.

The V gene is TRBV15, the J gene TRBJ2-2, with 10 bases fitting TRBD2. With 5 bases clipped from V and 7 bases from J, the junction kept 7 bases outside the gene matches. Per germline, CDR1 LNHNV and CDR2 YYDKDF (reference sequence). The CDR3 is made up of 15 amino acids. CDR3 nucleotides: TGTGCCACCAGCCAAAGCGGGGGGGCCGGCGGGGAGCTGTTTTTT. Residues: CATSQSGGAGGELFF.

This clonotype was seen more than once but under ten times. V and J are TRBV4-1 and TRBJ2-3; 9 bases are shared with TRBD1. This CDR3 has 19 amino acids. The germline V gene has CDR1 MGHRA and CDR2 YSYEKL. Trimming cost V 4 bases and J 4 bases; bases outside gene matches: 18. CDR3 sequence (DNA): TGCGCCAGCAGCCGTTTATTTTCCGGGACAGGGAAGCCTCCAGATACGCAGTATTTT. Its protein product is CASSRLFSGTGKPPDTQYF.

A few counts support this clonotype. The J gene is TRBJ2-7, the V gene TRBV5-1; TRBD1 matches at 8 bases. The V gene end was trimmed by 2 bases and the J gene end by 5 bases; junction bases not matched to a gene: 9. CDR1 is SGHRS, CDR2 YFSETQ, per germline. This CDR3 is built from 15 residues. CDR3 sequence reads: CASSFSDRGIDEQYF. CDR3 in DNA: TGCGCCAGCAGCTTCTCAGACAGGGGAATCGACGAGCAGTACTTC. Drawing the rest from reference TRBV5-1 and TRBJ2-7, the complete variable domain is KAGVTQTPRYLIKTRGQQVTLSCSPISGHRSVSWYQQTPGQGLQFLFEYFSETQRNKGNFPGRFSGRQFSNSRSEMNVSTLELGDSALYLCASSFSDRGIDEQYFGPGTRLTVT.

V and J are TRBV6-2 or TRBV6-3 and TRBJ2-7, with no clear D. Trimming removed 0 bases from V and 4 bases from J, with 7 bases in between. CDR1 MNHEY and CDR2 SVGEGT come from the germline V gene. This CDR3 is built from 13 residues. The DNA of the CDR3 is TGTGCCAGCAGTTACTCGAGTTTGTACGAGCAGTACTTC. This encodes CASSYSSLYEQYF.

This clonotype was detected only a few times. This chain uses TRBV3-1 with TRBJ2-5, with D tentatively TRBD1 or TRBD2 (6 bases each). The length of the CDR3 is 15 residues. Trimming pared 4 bases from V and 5 bases from J, leaving 17 bases between. Per the germline V gene, CDR1 is LGHDT and CDR2 is YNNKEL (reference sequence). CDR3 protein: CASSPRGEGSETQYF. CDR3 nucleotides: TGTGCCAGCAGCCCAAGGGGGGAAGGGTCGGAGACCCAGTACTTC.

This chain links TRBV5-6 with TRBJ2-5; no firm D call. The germline gives CDR1 SGHDT, CDR2 YYEEEE. The CDR3 covers 17 residues. V was pared by 1 base and J by 0 bases, with 16 bases between. The CDR3 DNA is TGTGCCAGCAGCTTGTTCCCCGAGAGGACGTACCAAGAGACCCAGTACTTC. This gives the protein CASSLFPERTYQETQYF.

The chain combines TRBV7-8 with TRBJ2-7, with 7 bases matching TRBD2. After removal of 8 bases from V and 2 bases from J, the junction contained 9 bases not matched to a gene. Germline values: CDR1 SGHVS, CDR2 FQNEAQ. The CDR3 covers 14 residues. The CDR3 nucleotides read TGTGCCAGCGGTATGGGGGGGAATCCCTACGAGCAGTACTTC. Its protein product is CASGMGGNPYEQYF.

This CDR3 reads CASSDVWLGEQFF. DNA for the CDR3: TGTGCCAGCAGTGACGTCTGGCTCGGAGAGCAGTTCTTC. This rearrangement joins TRBV6-4 to TRBJ2-1, with D unresolved. V was clipped by 2 bases and J by 10 bases, with 12 bases between them. This CDR3 has 13 amino acids. Germline CDR1 is MRHNA and CDR2 is SNTAGT.

The CDR3 DNA follows: TGTGCCAGCAGTTCCCTAGCGGGAGATACCTACAATGAGCAGTTCTTC. As protein: CASSSLAGDTYNEQFF. This sequence joins TRBV28 and TRBJ2-1, with 10 nucleotides matching TRBD2. Germline-derived CDR1 and CDR2 are MDHEN and SYDVKM. This CDR3 is built from 16 residues. Trimming took 4 bases from V and 2 from J; bases not matched to a gene: 5.

The chain carries TRBV28 and TRBJ2-1; TRBD2 aligns across 8 bases. Germline CDR1 is MDHEN and CDR2 is SYDVKM. The CDR3 has 15 residues. V lost 6 bases, J lost 2 bases, and 6 bases stayed unmatched. The chain's CDR3 is CASRLTLAAYNEQFF. DNA for the CDR3: TGTGCCAGCAGGTTAACACTAGCGGCCTACAATGAGCAGTTCTTC.

This clonotype occurred many times. The chain joins TRBV11-2 to TRBJ2-3, with 8 bases aligning to TRBD1. Losses at the gene ends were 1 base for V and 5 bases for J; bases not matched to a gene: 8. CDR1 and CDR2 from the germline V gene are SGHAT and FQNNGV. The CDR3 consists of 16 residues. CDR3 bases: TGTGCCAGCAGCTTAGTTCAGGGGGCGGCAGGAGATACGCAGTATTTT. Residues: CASSLVQGAAGDTQYF.

Only a few counts were recorded for this clonotype. The chain recombines TRBV7-9 with TRBJ2-7; D call uncertain. Trimming cost V 5 bases and J 1 base, with 12 bases left between them. The germline gives CDR1 SEHNR, CDR2 FQNEAQ (reference sequence). The CDR3 extends over 14 amino acids. As DNA, the CDR3 is TGTGCCAGCAGCCAATCCAGCCTGTCCTACGAGCAGTACTTC. It encodes CASSQSSLSYEQYF.

The rearrangement links TRBV28 to TRBJ1-2; TRBD1 aligns across 12 bases. The CDR3 consists of 15 residues. Germline CDR1 reads MDHEN; CDR2 reads SYDVKM. Germline trimming cut 7 bases from V and 8 bases from J; bases unmatched to any gene: 11. The CDR3 DNA follows: TGTGCCAGCAACTTAGTGGGGACAGGGGGCGGCGGCTACACCTTC. Its translation is CASNLVGTGGGGYTF.

This clonotype was seen a few times. This chain links TRBV14 with TRBJ1-5; D perhaps matches TRBD1 (5 bases). The CDR3 length is 11 residues. Looked up from germline, CDR1 is SGHDN and CDR2 is FVKESK. Trimming shortened V by 3 bases and J by 10 bases, and 7 bases separated the two germline ends. CDR3 nucleotides: TGTGCCAGCAGCCAGGGGGAACCCCAGCATTTT. Amino acids: CASSQGEPQHF. Drawing the rest from reference TRBV14 and TRBJ1-5, the complete variable domain is EAGVTQFPSHSVIEKGQTVTLRCDPISGHDNLYWYRRVMGKEIKFLLHFVKESKQDESGMPNNRFLAERTGGTYSTLKVQPAELEDSGVYFCASSQGEPQHFGDGTRLSIL.

As DNA, the CDR3 is TGCAGTGCTCTACAGAGGGTTTGGGAGACCCAGTACTTC. Translation gives CSALQRVWETQYF. The chain joins TRBV20-1 to TRBJ2-5; D perhaps matches TRBD2 (5 bases). The CDR3 has 13 residues. Trimming cost V 5 bases and J 5 bases, with 15 bases left between them. CDR1 is DFQATT and CDR2 is SNEGSKA in the germline V gene (reference sequence).

The rearrangement links TRBV5-1 to TRBJ2-1; 7 bases fit TRBD2. CDR3 length: 17 residues. Germline CDR1 SGHRS, CDR2 YFSETQ. V trimming: 4 bases; J trimming: 2 bases; junction bases outside the gene matches: 12. The CDR3 region has the DNA TGCGCCAGCAGCAAAGAAGGACTAGTTCCCCCCTACAATGAGCAGTTCTTC. Encoded protein: CASSKEGLVPPYNEQFF.

This clonotype was seen only a few times. The rearrangement links TRBV9 to TRBJ2-7; D assignment may be TRBD1 or TRBD2 (5 bases each). CDR1 is SGDLS, CDR2 YYNGEE, per germline. The CDR3 is 14 amino acids. The V gene lost 0 bases and the J gene lost 1 base, with 8 bases spanning the gap. The CDR3 spells CASSVGGESYEQYF. Here the CDR3 DNA reads TGTGCCAGCAGCGTAGGAGGGGAATCCTACGAGCAGTACTTC.

This chain uses TRBV10-1 with TRBJ2-7; possibly TRBD2 for D (5 bases). The ends were cut back, 2 bases at V and 2 bases at J, with 13 bases in the middle. From germline, CDR1 is WNHNN and CDR2 SYGVQD (reference sequence). The CDR3 runs 15 residues. The CDR3 is CASSEVEGRPYEQYF. In nucleotides, the CDR3 is TGCGCCAGCAGTGAGGTAGAGGGTCGTCCCTACGAGCAGTACTTC.

This clonotype was counted a few times. This chain links TRBV6-1 with TRBJ2-1; 9 nucleotides line up with TRBD2. V was clipped by 6 bases and J by 3 bases; unmatched bases: 6. CDR1 and CDR2 from the germline V gene are MNHNS and SASEGT. The CDR3 loop spans 15 amino acids. CDR3 nucleotide sequence: TGTGCCAGCAGAAAAGAGCGGGGGGACTACAATGAGCAGTTCTTC. Translated, it gives CASRKERGDYNEQFF.

This clonotype was observed a few times. The rearrangement links TRBV6-4 to TRBJ2-3; no definite D call. Trimming removed 3 bases from V and 0 bases from J, with 4 bases in between. This CDR3 is built from 13 residues. Germline V gene lookup returns CDR1 MRHNA and CDR2 SNTAGT. The CDR3 sequence is CASSEDSTDTQYF. The CDR3 DNA reads as TGTGCCAGCAGTGAAGACAGCACAGATACGCAGTATTTT.

This chain links TRBV12-3 or TRBV12-4 with TRBJ1-5, with a weak D call TRBD1 (5 bases). The CDR3 loop spans 13 amino acids. The V end lost 6 bases, the J end lost 4 bases, and 10 bases lay between the germline ends. The CDR3 region has the DNA TGTGCCAGCAGCCCGGGGGTTAATCAGCCCCAGCATTTT. It encodes CASSPGVNQPQHF.

This clonotype was recorded a few times. One junction end does not reproduce the germline sequence, and a read error may be involved. The chain recombines TRBV9 with TRBJ2-5; TRBD2 matches at 8 bases. The CDR3 totals 14 residues. Germline V gene data show CDR1 as SGDLS and CDR2 as YYNGEE. This CDR3 reads CASSGGHGLETQYF. CDR3 nucleotide sequence: TGTGCTAGCAGCGGGGGTCATGGGCTAGAGACCCAGTACTTC.

The V and J genes are TRBV20-1 and TRBJ2-7; D might be TRBD1 or TRBD2, each matching 5 bases. Germline CDR1 and CDR2: DFQATT and SNEGSKA (reference sequence). V lost 6 bases, J lost 5 bases, and 20 bases lay in between. CDR3 size: 14 residues. The CDR3 region has the DNA TGCAGTGCCCCCAAGGTCAGGGAGTTGGACGAGCAGTACTTC. It encodes CSAPKVRELDEQYF.

The rearrangement uses TRBV30 and TRBJ2-3; 7 nucleotides agree with TRBD2. The trim removed 0 bases at V and 2 bases at J, leaving 5 bases unmatched. Germline CDR1 reads GTSNPN; CDR2 reads SVGIG (reference sequence). This CDR3 comprises 15 residues. CDR3 region: CAWSVGAGVTDTQYF. CDR3 bases: TGTGCCTGGAGTGTAGGGGCGGGGGTCACAGATACGCAGTATTTT.

There are a few counts of this clonotype. The chain uses TRBV21-1 and TRBJ2-2; TRBD1 reflects the table's D call only, with no check against the DNA. TRBV21-1 is annotated as a pseudogene. This CDR3 contains 13 residues. CDR3 sequence (DNA): TGTGCCAGCAGCTTCCACCGGGGCGGGGAGCTGTTTTTT. It translates to CASSFHRGGELFF.

The chain recombines TRBV29-1 with TRBJ2-1, with a tentative D call TRBD1 (6 bases). From germline, CDR1 is SQVTM and CDR2 ANQGSEA. The CDR3 is 18 amino acids. Trimming pared 1 base from V and 7 bases from J, leaving 26 bases between. CDR3 DNA sequence: TGCAGCGTTGAAGGTGCCCAGCTAGGTTGGAGAGGGGGTAATGAGCAGTTCTTC. It specifies CSVEGAQLGWRGGNEQFF.

Ten or more counts support this clonotype. The rearrangement links TRBV27 to TRBJ2-3, with 11 bases lining up with TRBD2. V was clipped by 5 bases and J by 4 bases; unmatched bases: 8. Germline V gene sequence: CDR1 MNHEY, CDR2 SMNVEV (reference sequence). The CDR3 length is 16 residues. Written as DNA, the CDR3 is TGTGCCAGCAGTCAAGTAGCGGGAGGGCCAGCAGATACGCAGTATTTT. Translated: CASSQVAGGPADTQYF.

This clonotype was seen a few times. The chain is built from TRBV6-2 or TRBV6-3 and TRBJ2-3, with D hard to call. V lost 0 bases, J lost 0 bases, and 13 bases lay in between. CDR1 MNHEY and CDR2 SVGEGT come from the germline V gene. This CDR3 has 17 amino acids. CDR3 region: CASSYSRQHMSTDTQYF. CDR3 DNA sequence: TGTGCCAGCAGTTACTCGAGGCAGCATATGAGCACAGATACGCAGTATTTT.

The V gene is TRBV20-1, the J gene TRBJ2-5; TRBD2 matches 7 bases. CDR3 length: 15 residues. Germline assignment: CDR1 DFQATT and CDR2 SNEGSKA (reference sequence). V gave up 3 bases and J gave up 2 bases; unmatched junction bases: 9. Here the CDR3 DNA reads TGCAGTGCTAGTCCCAGCGGGGACCTACAAGAGACCCAGTACTTC. This translates into CSASPSGDLQETQYF.

This rearrangement joins TRBV29-1 to TRBJ1-1; D remains ambiguous. The CDR3 contains 11 residues. V was trimmed by 7 bases and J by 1 base, leaving 7 bases between them. CDR1 is SQVTM, CDR2 ANQGSEA, per germline. The CDR3 DNA is TGCAGCGCCCAAGAGAACACTGAAGCTTTCTTT. Its protein is CSAQENTEAFF.

The chain carries TRBV20-1 and TRBJ2-3; TRBD1 might be the D (6 bases). V gave up 0 bases and J gave up 0 bases, with 13 bases separating them. The CDR3 runs 16 residues. CDR1 DFQATT and CDR2 SNEGSKA come from the germline V gene (reference sequence). The CDR3 protein is CSARDGAGASTDTQYF. The CDR3 coding sequence is TGCAGTGCTAGAGATGGGGCAGGGGCTAGCACAGATACGCAGTATTTT.